Presented here are 30 T cell receptor beta chains from one specimen sequenced in a study of T cells in Graves' hyperthyroidism and ophthalmopathy. Amplified TCR beta CDR3 regions came from RNA transcripts. First-round RT-PCR with HTBI primers amplified the TCR CDR3 region. A single record per CDR3 protein comes from TCRdb applying MiXCR to the multiplex PCR reads. This table holds 300,000 to 350,000 distinct CDR3 sequences, roughly 15% found once. Source material: blood. The receptors shown here come from a man aged 25-45 years with Graves' hyperthyroidism.

As for this clonotype: A much more abundant neighbour one base away suggests this may be a read error. The V call is TRBV18, the J call TRBJ2-7, with D uncertain. The CDR3 length is 13 residues. CDR1 and CDR2 (germline): KGHSH, LQKENI. CDR3 sequence: CASSRDNVYEPYF. DNA of the CDR3: TGTGCCAGCTCAAGAGACAACGTCTACGAGCCGTACTTC.

V and J are TRBV20-1 and TRBJ2-7; TRBD2 might be the D (5 bases). V lost 3 bases to trimming and J lost 5 bases, with 17 bases between them. The CDR3 has 14 residues. Germline V gene data show CDR1 as DFQATT and CDR2 as SNEGSKA (reference sequence). CDR3: CSARSLRLADEQYF. The DNA for the CDR3 is TGCAGTGCTAGGTCCCTTAGGCTAGCTGACGAGCAGTACTTC.

This clonotype was observed a few times. The chain carries TRBV5-6 and TRBJ1-1; maybe TRBD1 (5 bases). Germline CDR1 reads SGHDT; CDR2 reads YYEEEE. Trimming took off 0 bases at V and 6 bases at J, with 9 bases between the two ends. The CDR3 extends over 13 amino acids. CDR3 protein: CASSLGGQSEAFF. In DNA form, the CDR3 reads TGTGCCAGCAGCTTGGGGGGCCAGTCTGAAGCTTTCTTT.

In this sample, this clonotype turned up a few times. The chain couples TRBV12-3 or TRBV12-4 to TRBJ2-2, with TRBD2 identical over 7 bases. The CDR3 is 15 residues long. V lost 2 bases to trimming and J lost 5 bases; unmatched junction nucleotides: 5. Here the CDR3 DNA reads TGTGCCAGCAGTTTAATTCTGGGAGGGACCGGGGAGCTGTTTTTT. It codes for CASSLILGGTGELFF.

The rearrangement links TRBV4-1 to TRBJ2-5, with no clear D. In germline, CDR1 is MGHRA, CDR2 YSYEKL. Between the trimmed V and J ends, which lost 0 bases and 5 bases, there was a span of 10 bases. The CDR3 spans 14 residues. The CDR3 bases are TGCGCCAGCAGCCAAGATAAGGCCGAGGAGACCCAGTACTTC. It codes for CASSQDKAEETQYF.

This clonotype was observed at least ten times. The chain employs TRBV2 and TRBJ2-3; no clear D. Germline V gene lookup returns CDR1 SNHLY and CDR2 FYNNEI. CDR3 length: 12 residues. Trimming removed 1 base at V and 5 bases at J, with 4 bases between. The CDR3 is CASSEVGDTQYF. As DNA, the CDR3 is TGTGCCAGCAGTGAAGTGGGAGATACGCAGTATTTT.

This clonotype was recorded at least ten times. The chain combines TRBV20-1 with TRBJ2-5; a possible D gene is TRBD2 (5 bases). CDR3 length: 15 amino acids. Trimming shortened V by 2 bases and J by 5 bases, and 18 bases separated the two germline ends. The germline V gene encodes CDR1 DFQATT and CDR2 SNEGSKA (reference sequence). The CDR3 spells CSARSGAVAGETQYF. The CDR3 DNA sequence: TGCAGTGCTAGATCAGGAGCGGTGGCTGGGGAGACCCAGTACTTC.

This clonotype was seen a few times. The rearrangement links TRBV6-2 or TRBV6-3 to TRBJ1-6, with D possibly TRBD1 on 5 matching bases. This CDR3 has 15 residues. CDR1 MNHEY and CDR2 SVGEGT come from the germline V gene. Trimming shortened V by 8 bases and J by 5 bases, and 16 bases separated the two germline ends. CDR3 region: CASEMYRKHNSPLHF. The CDR3 coding sequence is TGTGCCAGCGAAATGTACAGGAAGCATAATTCACCCCTCCACTTT.

The J gene is TRBJ1-6, the V gene TRBV28, with TRBD1 identical over 7 bases. V trimming: 6 bases; J trimming: 16 bases; junction bases outside the gene matches: 9. This CDR3 has 12 amino acids. In germline, CDR1 is MDHEN, CDR2 SYDVKM. CDR3 region: CASRPSGTDLHF. CDR3 DNA sequence: TGTGCCAGCAGGCCATCCGGGACAGATCTCCACTTT. Filled out from reference TRBV28 and TRBJ1-6, the complete variable domain reads DVKVTQSSRYLVKRTGEKVFLECVQDMDHENMFWYRQDPGLGLRLIYFSYDVKMKEKGDIPEGYSVSREKKERFSLILESASTNQTSMYLCASRPSGTDLHFGNGTRLTVT.

This clonotype was counted at least ten times. The chain is built from TRBV28 and TRBJ2-3, with a possible D match to TRBD2 (6 bases). This CDR3 comprises 18 residues. V was pared by 3 bases and J by 3 bases, with 22 bases between. Germline loops: CDR1 MDHEN, CDR2 SYDVKM. CDR3 coding DNA: TGTGCCAGCAGTTTGTTGGGGTTGGGGGGAGTAAGAACAGATACGCAGTATTTT. Amino acids: CASSLLGLGGVRTDTQYF.

The CDR3 protein is CASSKFGTSEETQYF. The CDR3 DNA reads TGCGCCAGCAGCAAATTCGGGACTAGCGAAGAGACCCAGTACTTC. This chain joins TRBV5-1 and TRBJ2-5, with 10 positions matching TRBD2. The CDR3 runs 15 residues. V trimming: 4 bases; J trimming: 3 bases; junction bases outside the gene matches: 6. CDR1 and CDR2 from the germline V gene are SGHRS and YFSETQ.

This clonotype was seen a handful of times. This chain uses TRBV24-1 with TRBJ2-3; the D is unclear. V lost 5 bases to trimming and J lost 6 bases, with 8 bases between them. Looked up from germline, CDR1 is KGHDR and CDR2 is SFDVKD. There are 12 residues in the CDR3. CDR3: CATSGDGDTQYF. The CDR3 DNA follows: TGTGCCACCAGTGGGGATGGGGATACGCAGTATTTT.

The chain recombines TRBV28 with TRBJ2-1, with D possibly matching TRBD2 (5 bases). This CDR3 contains 15 residues. In germline, CDR1 is MDHEN, CDR2 SYDVKM. Trimming stripped 11 bases from V and 4 bases from J, with 21 bases between. This CDR3 reads CAGRGILDGYNEQFF. CDR3 DNA: TGTGCCGGTCGAGGGATACTGGACGGTTACAATGAGCAGTTCTTC.

Only a few counts were recorded for this clonotype. The chain is built from TRBV5-1 and TRBJ1-2; 7 bases align to TRBD1. Trimming at V came to 3 bases and at J to 4 bases, leaving 6 bases not matched to a gene. The CDR3 spans 14 residues. Germline values: CDR1 SGHRS, CDR2 YFSETQ. The CDR3 spells CASSSDRVGYGYTF. Written as DNA, the CDR3 is TGCGCCAGCAGCTCCGACAGGGTTGGCTATGGCTACACCTTC.

The chain links TRBV15 to TRBJ2-1; D might be TRBD2 (6 bases). The germline V gene encodes CDR1 LNHNV and CDR2 YYDKDF (reference sequence). The ends were cut back, 4 bases at V and 6 bases at J, with 16 bases in the middle. The CDR3 loop spans 15 amino acids. The CDR3 loop is CATSKRLGESNEQFF. As DNA, the CDR3 is TGTGCCACCAGCAAACGACTAGGGGAAAGCAATGAGCAGTTCTTC.

In its sample, this clonotype was seen a few times. V is TRBV14 and J is TRBJ2-2; unclear D gene. CDR3 length equals 13 residues. CDR1 is SGHDN and CDR2 is FVKESK in the germline V gene. The V end was cut by 0 bases, the J end by 7 bases, with 6 bases between. This CDR3 reads CASSQEFNGELFF. The CDR3 DNA reads as TGTGCCAGCAGCCAAGAATTTAACGGGGAGCTGTTTTTT.

This clonotype was counted many times. The rearrangement joins TRBV3-1 to TRBJ2-1; unclear D gene. V gave up 4 bases and J gave up 1 base, with 5 bases separating them. Germline assignment: CDR1 LGHDT and CDR2 YNNKEL (reference sequence). The length of the CDR3 is 13 residues. The CDR3 loop is CASSRISYNEQFF. CDR3 sequence (DNA): TGTGCCAGCAGCCGTATTTCCTACAATGAGCAGTTCTTC.

This chain links TRBV28 with TRBJ2-1; 16 bases align to TRBD2. Unmatched junction bases numbered 5, after V lost 2 bases and J lost 7 bases. The CDR3 spans 17 residues. Per the germline V gene, CDR1 is MDHEN and CDR2 is SYDVKM. CDR3: CASSLVGLAGGENEQFF. The CDR3 nucleotides read TGTGCCAGCAGTTTAGTGGGACTAGCGGGAGGGGAGAATGAGCAGTTCTTC.

Ten or more counts support this clonotype. The V gene is TRBV12-3 or TRBV12-4, the J gene TRBJ1-3; the D gene is possibly TRBD1 (6 bases). The CDR3 extends over 15 amino acids. The V end was cut by 6 bases, the J end by 2 bases, with 14 bases between. In DNA, the CDR3 is TGTGCCAGCAGGTCACAGGGATTTCCTGGAAACACCATATATTTT. This encodes CASRSQGFPGNTIYF.

This sequence joins TRBV19 and TRBJ1-2; 9 nucleotides agree with TRBD1. Germline CDR1 LNHDA, CDR2 SQIVND (reference sequence). V lost 7 bases and J lost 2; bases outside the gene matches: 26. The CDR3 length is 21 residues. CDR3 DNA: TGTGCCAGTAAATATCTGCGGCTTGGGGCCCCCGGGACAGGGAAGAACTATGGCTACACCTTC. Its translation: CASKYLRLGAPGTGKNYGYTF.

In this sample, this clonotype turned up many times. This chain links TRBV12-3 or TRBV12-4 with TRBJ2-1; TRBD2 agrees at 10 bases. The V segment lost 6 bases and the J segment 2 bases; nucleotides outside the gene matches: 13. The CDR3 spans 18 residues. In DNA form, the CDR3 reads TGTGCCAGCAGGCGGGGACTAGCGCGAGGACTCCCCTACAATGAGCAGTTCTTC. Translated: CASRRGLARGLPYNEQFF.

A few counts support this clonotype. For the CDR3, the DNA is TGTGCCAGCAGCCTCGGACTAGCGGGAGGTATTGAGCAGTTCTTC. Protein: CASSLGLAGGIEQFF. V gene TRBV5-4 combines with J gene TRBJ2-1; TRBD2 matches 14 bases. After removal of 4 bases from V and 9 bases from J, the junction contained 6 bases not matched to a gene. The germline CDR1 and CDR2 sequences are SGHNT and YYREEE (reference sequence). The CDR3 is 15 residues long.

The chain recombines TRBV18 with TRBJ2-7; D tentatively fits TRBD1 or TRBD2 (5 bases each). Germline V gene data show CDR1 as KGHSH and CDR2 as LQKENI. Trimming took off 0 bases at V and 4 bases at J, with 13 bases between the two ends. CDR3 length equals 15 residues. The CDR3 loop reads CASSPPNRDPYEQYF. DNA of the CDR3: TGTGCCAGCTCACCACCGAATCGGGACCCATACGAGCAGTACTTC.

This clonotype was recorded a few times. The rearrangement links TRBV12-3 or TRBV12-4 to TRBJ2-1; TRBD2 matches at 13 bases. V was clipped by 6 bases and J by 8 bases; unmatched bases: 7. This CDR3 is 15 amino acids long. In DNA form, the CDR3 reads TGTGCCAGCAGGAGGACTAGCGGGAGATACGATGAGCAGTTCTTC. It yields the protein CASRRTSGRYDEQFF.

Details on this clonotype: A much larger clone differs by one base, so this may be a read error. V and J are TRBV10-3 and TRBJ1-1; D may be TRBD1 (5 bases). CDR3 length: 13 residues. The V gene's germline CDR1 is ENHRY and CDR2 SYGVKD. The CDR3 DNA reads TGTGCCATCAGTGAGGCCGCGGACACTGAAGCTTCCTTT. The encoded protein is CAISEAADTEASF.

The rearrangement uses TRBV5-6 and TRBJ2-6; 7 bases align to TRBD1. There are 19 residues in the CDR3. Germline lookup yields CDR1 SGHDT and CDR2 YYEEEE. V was pared by 0 bases and J by 0 bases, with 9 bases of the junction left unmatched. In DNA form, the CDR3 reads TGTGCCAGCAGCTTGGGATTAGGGACAGAGCTCTCTGGGGCCAACGTCCTGACTTTC. Amino acid sequence: CASSLGLGTELSGANVLTF.

The chain links TRBV5-1 to TRBJ2-6, with D perhaps assigned TRBD1 or TRBD2 (5 bases each). CDR1 and CDR2 (germline): SGHRS, YFSETQ. Trimming left V 0 bases short and J 2 bases short, with 9 bases between. The CDR3 extends over 16 amino acids. CDR3 bases: TGCGCCAGCAGCTTGGATGGGACCCCTGGGGCCAACGTCCTGACTTTC. Its translation: CASSLDGTPGANVLTF.

There are many counts of this clonotype. The genes are TRBV15 and TRBJ2-7, with 9 bases identical to TRBD1. Losses at the gene ends were 1 base for V and 1 base for J; bases not matched to a gene: 8. In germline, CDR1 is LNHNV, CDR2 YYDKDF (reference sequence). This CDR3 contains 17 residues. The CDR3 DNA reads TGTGCCACCAGCAGAGGTTTCCCCGGACAGGGGTCCTACGAGCAGTACTTC. Amino acid sequence: CATSRGFPGQGSYEQYF.

This chain joins TRBV28 and TRBJ2-7, with 7 bases fitting TRBD1. The CDR3 contains 15 residues. Germline loops: CDR1 MDHEN, CDR2 SYDVKM. V dropped 6 bases and J dropped 0; count of bases not matched to a gene: 8. The CDR3 is CASRTLQGPSYEQYF. CDR3 nucleotide sequence: TGTGCCAGCAGGACCTTACAGGGGCCCTCCTACGAGCAGTACTTC.

The chain uses TRBV6-2 or TRBV6-3 and TRBJ2-4, with D possibly TRBD2 on 5 matching bases. This CDR3 comprises 16 residues. V gave up 7 bases and J gave up 2 bases, with 18 bases separating them. Looked up from germline, CDR1 is MNHEY and CDR2 is SVGEGT. The CDR3 nucleotides are TGTGCCAGCAATGCCAGGTCTAGCCAGCCCAAAAACATTCAGTACTTC. This translates into CASNARSSQPKNIQYF.